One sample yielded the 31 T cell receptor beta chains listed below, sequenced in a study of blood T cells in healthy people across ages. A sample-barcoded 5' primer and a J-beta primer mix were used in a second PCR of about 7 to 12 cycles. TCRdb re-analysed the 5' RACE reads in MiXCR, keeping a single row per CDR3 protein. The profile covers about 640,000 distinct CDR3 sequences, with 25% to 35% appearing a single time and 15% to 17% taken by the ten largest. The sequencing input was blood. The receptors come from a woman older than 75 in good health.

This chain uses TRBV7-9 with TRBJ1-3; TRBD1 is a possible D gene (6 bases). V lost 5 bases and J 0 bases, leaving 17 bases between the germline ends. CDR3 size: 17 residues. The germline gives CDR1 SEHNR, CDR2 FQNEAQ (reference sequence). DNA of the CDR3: TGTGCCAGCAGCCCCGACGGGGGCGGAAACTCTGGAAACACCATATATTTT. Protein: CASSPDGGGNSGNTIYF.

The chain's CDR3 is CSATLEGYSYEQYF. The CDR3 nucleotides read TGCAGTGCTACCCTCGAGGGCTACTCCTACGAGCAGTACTTC. The genes are TRBV20-1 and TRBJ2-7, with D maybe TRBD2 (5 bases). CDR1 and CDR2 (germline): DFQATT, SNEGSKA (reference sequence). The CDR3 totals 14 residues. Trimming pared 4 bases from V and 0 bases from J, leaving 13 bases between.

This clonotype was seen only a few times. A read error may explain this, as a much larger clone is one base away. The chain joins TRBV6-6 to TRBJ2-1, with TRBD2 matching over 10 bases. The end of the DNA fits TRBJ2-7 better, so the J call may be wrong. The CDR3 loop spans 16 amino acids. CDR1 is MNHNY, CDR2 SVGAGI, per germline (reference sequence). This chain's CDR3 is CASSGWTSGSDNEQYF. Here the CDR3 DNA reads TGTGCCAGCAGCGGCTGGACTAGCGGTAGCGACAATGAGCAGTACTTC.

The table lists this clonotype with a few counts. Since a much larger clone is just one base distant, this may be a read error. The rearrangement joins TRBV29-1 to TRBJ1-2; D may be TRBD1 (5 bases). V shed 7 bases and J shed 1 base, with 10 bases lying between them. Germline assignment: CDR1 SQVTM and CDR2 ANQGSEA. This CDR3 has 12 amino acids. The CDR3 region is CSGMTDNYGYTF. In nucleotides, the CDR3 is TGCAGCGGTATGACAGATAACTATGGCTACACCTTC. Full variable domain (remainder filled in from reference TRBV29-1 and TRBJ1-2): SAVISQKPSRDICQRGTSLTIQCQVDSQVTMMFWYRQQPGQSLTLIATANQGSEATYESGFVIDKFPISRPNLTFSTLTVSNMSPEDSSIYLCSGMTDNYGYTFGSGTRLTVV.

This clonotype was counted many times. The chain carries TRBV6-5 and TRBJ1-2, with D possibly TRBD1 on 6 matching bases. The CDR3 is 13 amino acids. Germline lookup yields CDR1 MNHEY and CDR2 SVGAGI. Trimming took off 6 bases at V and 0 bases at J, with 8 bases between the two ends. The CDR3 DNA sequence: TGTGCCAGCAGAAGGACAGCTAACTATGGCTACACCTTC. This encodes CASRRTANYGYTF.

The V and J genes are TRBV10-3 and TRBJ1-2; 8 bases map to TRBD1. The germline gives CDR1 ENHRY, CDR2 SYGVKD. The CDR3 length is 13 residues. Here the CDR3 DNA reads TGTACGGCATCTGGACAGGGTGAGGGAGGCTACACCTTC. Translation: CTASGQGEGGYTF.

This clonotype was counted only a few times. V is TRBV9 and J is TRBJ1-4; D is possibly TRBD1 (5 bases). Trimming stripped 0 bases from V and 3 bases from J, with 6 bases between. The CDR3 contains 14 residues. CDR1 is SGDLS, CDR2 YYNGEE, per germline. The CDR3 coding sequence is TGTGCCAGCAGCGTAGTAGGGGCTAATGAAAAACTGTTTTTT. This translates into CASSVVGANEKLFF. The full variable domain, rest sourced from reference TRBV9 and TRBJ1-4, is DSGVTQTPKHLITATGQRVTLRCSPRSGDLSVYWYQQSLDQGLQFLIQYYNGEERAKGNILERFSAQQFPDLHSELNLSSLELGDSALYFCASSVVGANEKLFFGSGTQLSVL.

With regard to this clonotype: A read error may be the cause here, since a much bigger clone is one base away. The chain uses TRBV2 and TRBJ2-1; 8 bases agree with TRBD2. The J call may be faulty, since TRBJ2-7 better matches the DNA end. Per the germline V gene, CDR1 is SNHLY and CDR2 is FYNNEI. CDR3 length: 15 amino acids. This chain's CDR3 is CASRLRGALYNEQYF. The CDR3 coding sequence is TGTGCCAGCAGACTGCGGGGGGCCCTCTACAATGAGCAGTACTTC.

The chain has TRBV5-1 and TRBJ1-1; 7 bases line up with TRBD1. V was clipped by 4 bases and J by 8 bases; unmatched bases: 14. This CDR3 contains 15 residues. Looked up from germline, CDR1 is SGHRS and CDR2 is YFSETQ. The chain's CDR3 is CASSRSTGRVTEAFF. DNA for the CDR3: TGCGCCAGCAGCAGATCGACAGGGAGGGTTACCGAAGCTTTCTTT.

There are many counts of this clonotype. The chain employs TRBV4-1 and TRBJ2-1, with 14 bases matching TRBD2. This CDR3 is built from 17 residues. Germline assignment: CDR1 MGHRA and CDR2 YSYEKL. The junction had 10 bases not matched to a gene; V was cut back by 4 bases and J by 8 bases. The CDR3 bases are TGCGCCAGCAGCCCCCGAGGGACTAGCGGGGGTATCGATGAGCAGTTCTTC. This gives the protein CASSPRGTSGGIDEQFF.

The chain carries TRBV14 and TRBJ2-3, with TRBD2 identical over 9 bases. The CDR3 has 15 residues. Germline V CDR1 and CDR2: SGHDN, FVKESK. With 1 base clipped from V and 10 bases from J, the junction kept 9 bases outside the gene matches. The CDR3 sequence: CASSQVGSGGAAQYF. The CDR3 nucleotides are TGTGCCAGCAGCCAAGTCGGTAGCGGGGGTGCCGCGCAGTATTTT.

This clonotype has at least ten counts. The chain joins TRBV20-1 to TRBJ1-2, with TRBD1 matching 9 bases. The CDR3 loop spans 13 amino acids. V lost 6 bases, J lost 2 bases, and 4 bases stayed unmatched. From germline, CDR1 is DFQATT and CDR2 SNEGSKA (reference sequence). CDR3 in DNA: TGCAGTGCAACGACAGGGGGGAACTATGGCTACACCTTC. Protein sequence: CSATTGGNYGYTF.

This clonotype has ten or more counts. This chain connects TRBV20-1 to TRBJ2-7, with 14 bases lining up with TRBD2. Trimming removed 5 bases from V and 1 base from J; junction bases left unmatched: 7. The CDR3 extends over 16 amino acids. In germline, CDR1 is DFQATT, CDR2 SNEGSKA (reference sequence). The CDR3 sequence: CSAALTSGGGSYEQYF. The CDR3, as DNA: TGCAGTGCTGCTTTGACTAGCGGGGGGGGTTCCTACGAGCAGTACTTC.

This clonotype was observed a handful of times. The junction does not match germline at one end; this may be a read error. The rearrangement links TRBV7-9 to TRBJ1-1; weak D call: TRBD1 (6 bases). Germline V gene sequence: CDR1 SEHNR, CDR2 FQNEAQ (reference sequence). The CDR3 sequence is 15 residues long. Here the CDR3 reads CASSPLQTGNPEAFF. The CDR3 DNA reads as TGTGCCAGCAGCCCCCTTCAAACAGGGAACCCTGAAGCTTTCTTT. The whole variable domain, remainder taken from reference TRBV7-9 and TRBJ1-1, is DTGVSQNPRHKITKRGQNVTFRCDPISEHNRLYWYRQTLGQGPEFLTYFQNEAQLEKSRLLSDRFSAERPKGSFSTLEIQRTEQGDSAMYLCASSPLQTGNPEAFFGQGTRLTVV.

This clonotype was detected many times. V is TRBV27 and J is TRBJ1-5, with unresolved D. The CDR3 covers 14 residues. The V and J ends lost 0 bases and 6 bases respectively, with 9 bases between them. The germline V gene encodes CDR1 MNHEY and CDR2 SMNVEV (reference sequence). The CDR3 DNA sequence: TGTGCCAGCAGTTTATCCGGGAAGGGTCAGCCCCAGCATTTT. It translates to CASSLSGKGQPQHF.

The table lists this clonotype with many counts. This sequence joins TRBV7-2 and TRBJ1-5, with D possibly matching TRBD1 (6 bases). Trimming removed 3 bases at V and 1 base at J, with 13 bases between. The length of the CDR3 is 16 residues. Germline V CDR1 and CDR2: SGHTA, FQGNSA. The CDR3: CASSLWGAQSNQPQHF. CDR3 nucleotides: TGTGCCAGCAGCTTGTGGGGGGCCCAAAGCAATCAGCCCCAGCATTTT.

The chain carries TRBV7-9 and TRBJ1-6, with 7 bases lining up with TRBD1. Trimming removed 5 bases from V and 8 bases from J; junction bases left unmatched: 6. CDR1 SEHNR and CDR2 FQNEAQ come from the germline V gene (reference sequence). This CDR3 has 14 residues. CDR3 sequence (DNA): TGTGCCAGCAGCCCCGGGACAGTGGATTCACCCCTCCACTTT. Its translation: CASSPGTVDSPLHF.

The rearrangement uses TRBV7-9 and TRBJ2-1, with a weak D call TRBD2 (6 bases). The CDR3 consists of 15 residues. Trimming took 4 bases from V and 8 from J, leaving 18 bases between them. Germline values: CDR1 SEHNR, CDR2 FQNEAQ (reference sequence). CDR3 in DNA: TGTGCCAGCAGCTCGACCTTGGGTCCGGGGGATGAGCAGTTCTTC. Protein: CASSSTLGPGDEQFF.

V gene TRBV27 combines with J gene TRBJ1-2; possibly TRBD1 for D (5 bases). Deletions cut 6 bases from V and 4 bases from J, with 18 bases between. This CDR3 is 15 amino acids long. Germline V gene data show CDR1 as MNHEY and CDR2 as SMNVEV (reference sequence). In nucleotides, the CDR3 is TGTGCCAGCAGCCCCAGGGTGGGGCACACCTATGGCTACACCTTC. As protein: CASSPRVGHTYGYTF.

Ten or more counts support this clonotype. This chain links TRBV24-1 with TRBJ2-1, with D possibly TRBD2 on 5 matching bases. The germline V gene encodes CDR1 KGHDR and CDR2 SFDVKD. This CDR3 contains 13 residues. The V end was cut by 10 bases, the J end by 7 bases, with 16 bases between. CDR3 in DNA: TGTGCCACAGAGGGTAGAACTGCGAATGAGCAGTTCTTC. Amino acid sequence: CATEGRTANEQFF.

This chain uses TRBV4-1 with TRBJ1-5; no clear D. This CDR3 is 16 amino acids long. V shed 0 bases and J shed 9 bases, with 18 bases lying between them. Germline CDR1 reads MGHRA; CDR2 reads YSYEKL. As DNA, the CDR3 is TGCGCCAGCAGCCAAGATCCACAGTGGAGGATTCCGCCCCAGCATTTT. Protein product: CASSQDPQWRIPPQHF.

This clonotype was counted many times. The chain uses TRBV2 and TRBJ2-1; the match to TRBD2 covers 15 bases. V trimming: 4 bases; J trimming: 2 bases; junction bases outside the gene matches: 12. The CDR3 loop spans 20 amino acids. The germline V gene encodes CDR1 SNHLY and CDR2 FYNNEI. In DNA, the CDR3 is TGTGCCAGCAGTGGTGGACTAGCGGGGGGGCCGTCCCGCCCCTACAATGAGCAGTTCTTC. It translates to CASSGGLAGGPSRPYNEQFF.

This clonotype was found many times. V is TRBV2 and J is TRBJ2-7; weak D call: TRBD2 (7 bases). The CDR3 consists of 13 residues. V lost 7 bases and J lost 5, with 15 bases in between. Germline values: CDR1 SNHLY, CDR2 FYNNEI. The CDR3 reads CASKGRGGDEQYF. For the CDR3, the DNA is TGTGCCAGCAAGGGTAGGGGGGGGGACGAGCAGTACTTC.

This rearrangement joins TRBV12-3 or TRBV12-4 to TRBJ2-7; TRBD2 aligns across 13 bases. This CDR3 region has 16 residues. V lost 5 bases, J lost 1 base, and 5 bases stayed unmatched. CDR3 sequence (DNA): TGTGCCAGCAGTAAACGGACTAGCGGGAGTTCCTACGAGCAGTACTTC. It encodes CASSKRTSGSSYEQYF.

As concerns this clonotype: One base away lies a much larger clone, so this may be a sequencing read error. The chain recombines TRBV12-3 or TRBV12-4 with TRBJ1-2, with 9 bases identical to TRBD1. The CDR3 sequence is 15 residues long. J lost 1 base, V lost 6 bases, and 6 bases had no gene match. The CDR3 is CASRQGQGVNYGYTF. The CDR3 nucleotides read TGTGCCAGCAGACAGGGACAGGGAGTTAACTATGGCTACACCTTC.

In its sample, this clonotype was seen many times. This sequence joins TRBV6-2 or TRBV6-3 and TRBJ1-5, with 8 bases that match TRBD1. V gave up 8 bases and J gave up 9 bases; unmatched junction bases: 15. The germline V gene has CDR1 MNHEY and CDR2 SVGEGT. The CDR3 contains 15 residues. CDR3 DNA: TGTGCCAGCTGTACGCAGGGGGCGCACGCGTCGCCCCAGCATTTT. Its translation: CASCTQGAHASPQHF.

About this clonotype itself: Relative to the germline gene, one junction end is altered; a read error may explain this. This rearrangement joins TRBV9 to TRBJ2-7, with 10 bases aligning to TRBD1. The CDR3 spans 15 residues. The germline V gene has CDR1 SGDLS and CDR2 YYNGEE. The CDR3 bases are TGTGCCAACAGCGACGGGGACAGGGGCGTCTACGAGCAGTACTTC. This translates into CANSDGDRGVYEQYF.

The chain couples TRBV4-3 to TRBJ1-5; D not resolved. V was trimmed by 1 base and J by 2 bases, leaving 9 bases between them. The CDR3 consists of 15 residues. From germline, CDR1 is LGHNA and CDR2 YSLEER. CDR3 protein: CASSQVRQGNQPQHF. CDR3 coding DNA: TGCGCCAGCAGCCAAGTACGTCAAGGCAATCAGCCCCAGCATTTT.

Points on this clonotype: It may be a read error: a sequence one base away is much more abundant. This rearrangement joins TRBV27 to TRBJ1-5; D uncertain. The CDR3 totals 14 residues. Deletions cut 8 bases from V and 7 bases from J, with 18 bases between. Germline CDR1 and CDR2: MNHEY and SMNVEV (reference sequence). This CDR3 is CASRPRRRGQPQHF. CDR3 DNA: TGTGCCAGCCGCCCAAGGCGCAGAGGGCAGCCCCAGCATTTT.

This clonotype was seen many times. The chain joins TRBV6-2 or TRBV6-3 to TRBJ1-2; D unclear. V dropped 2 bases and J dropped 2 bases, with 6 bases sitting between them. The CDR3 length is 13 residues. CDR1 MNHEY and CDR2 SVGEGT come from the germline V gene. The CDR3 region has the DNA TGTGCCAGCAGTTACCACGAGAACTATGGCTACACCTTC. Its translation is CASSYHENYGYTF.

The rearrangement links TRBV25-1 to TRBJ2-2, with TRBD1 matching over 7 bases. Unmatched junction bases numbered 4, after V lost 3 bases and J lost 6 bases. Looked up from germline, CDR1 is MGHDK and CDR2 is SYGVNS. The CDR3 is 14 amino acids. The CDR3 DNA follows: TGTGCCAGCAGTGAGACAGGGTGGGCCGGGGAGCTGTTTTTT. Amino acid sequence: CASSETGWAGELFF.